A selection of T cell receptor beta chains follows, all from one sample in a study of monozygotic twins with inflammatory bowel disease. TCRdb re-called the 5' RACE reads, yielding one record per CDR3 amino acid sequence without DNA. The sample has 350,000 to 500,000 distinct CDR3 sequences. Sequenced sample: blood. The receptors shown here come from a human donor with ulcerative colitis or Crohn's disease, or a healthy co-twin of an affected twin (not recorded which). Both conserved end residues are part of each CDR3.

CDR3aa,v_gene,j_gene
CASSSNRFRTTEAFF,TRBV6-2/TRBV6-3,TRBJ1-1
CASSTGTGTYGYTF,TRBV7-2,TRBJ1-2
CASGGANLNTGELFF,TRBV4-2,TRBJ2-2
CASSPQGAIAKNIQYF,TRBV18,TRBJ2-4
CASRSAGTDKRDTQYF,TRBV12-3/TRBV12-4,TRBJ2-3
CASTPGLNLDTIYF,TRBV12-3/TRBV12-4,TRBJ1-3
CASRQTGSQETQYF,TRBV14,TRBJ2-5
CAISEPTSPDYNEQFF,TRBV10-3,TRBJ2-1
CASSYSTAGGPHNEQFF,TRBV6-2/TRBV6-3,TRBJ2-1
CASSVGQSTDTQYF,TRBV9,TRBJ2-3
CASSSPQGGSGADTQYF,TRBV7-9,TRBJ2-3
CASSLDVGIQYF,TRBV5-4,TRBJ2-4
CASSQGPGGDAIAKNIQYF,TRBV4-2,TRBJ2-4
CASIQADRNTGELFF,TRBV6-1,TRBJ2-2
CASSSLGGGIDEQFF,TRBV11-3,TRBJ2-1
CSVERANRGPYGYTF,TRBV29-1,TRBJ1-2
CASSGGTSGRYEQYF,TRBV7-2,TRBJ2-7
CASRVAGVTTDTQYF,TRBV6-1,TRBJ2-3
CASSARRPSYNEQFF,TRBV5-1,TRBJ2-1
CASSSDADEAFF,TRBV5-1,TRBJ1-1
CASSVGVSTGELLF,TRBV9,TRBJ2-2
CSARDEGRNTIYF,TRBV20-1,TRBJ1-3
CASSRQESTEAFF,TRBV7-9,TRBJ1-1
CASSLGLGLAGGETQYF,TRBV11-2,TRBJ2-5
CASSVDSSYEQYF,TRBV9,TRBJ2-7
CASSVSGLAGTGSGELFF,TRBV9,TRBJ2-2
CASSKGLAGGTDTQYF,TRBV5-1,TRBJ2-3
CASSSSGGQREQYF,TRBV5-1,TRBJ2-7
CASTETASSYNEQFF,TRBV5-1,TRBJ2-1
CASSRQGFLRIGYTF,TRBV6-1,TRBJ1-2
CASGQGGGYEQYF,TRBV27,TRBJ2-7
CASSLRANDEQYF,TRBV7-2,TRBJ2-7
CASLPPPGKTTQYF,TRBV18,TRBJ2-3
CASRPDGRNTGELFF,TRBV5-1,TRBJ2-2
CASREVDRGNGGYTF,TRBV6-1,TRBJ1-2
CASTIAGGVTDTQYF,TRBV5-1,TRBJ2-3
CASSQAEKETQYF,TRBV16,TRBJ2-5
CASSLSGDSTVLLHF,TRBV12-3/TRBV12-4,TRBJ1-6
CASSTVLDRNQPQHF,TRBV19,TRBJ1-5
CASSPSVLNEQFF,TRBV18,TRBJ2-1
CAISSPPTDTQYF,TRBV10-3,TRBJ2-3
CASSYYGRGNEQFF,TRBV6-2/TRBV6-3,TRBJ2-1
CASSIGGAGGYNEQFF,TRBV28,TRBJ2-1